This TCR beta chain derives from a study of T cell responses to AZD1222 COVID-19 vaccine. The method was immunoSEQ multiplex PCR; TCRdb's version includes in-frame clones alone and lacks a portion of them. The repertoire includes about 140,000 clones, roughly 92% of them detected once, and approximately 4.7% sits in the top ten. The V gene end was trimmed by 3 bases and the J gene end by 9 bases; junction bases not matched to a gene: 14. The CDR3 has 15 residues. Germline loops: CDR1 SGHRS, CDR2 YFSETQ. There are a few counts of this clone. This clonotype was sampled from an adult in good health. J is TRBJ2-7 and V is TRBV5-1; the match to TRBD1 covers 8 bases. Material: peripheral blood, obtained on day 0 of AZD1222 vaccination. DNA of the CDR3: TGCGCCAGCAGCTATGGACAGGGTAGTACGATAGGGCAGTACTTC. Amino acids: CASSYGQGSTIGQYF.